Presented here are 30 T cell receptor beta chains from one specimen sequenced in a study of blood T cell repertoires in COVID-19. Clones were read by immunoSEQ multiplex PCR, and TCRdb kept only the in-frame ones, dropping some. The data show approximately 210,000 clones, with just over 85% seen just once and roughly 15% held by the top ten. Sample: PBMCs or T cells enriched from blood (not recorded which). These receptors were taken from a woman between 50 and 59 years old with acute COVID-19.

The chain uses TRBV2 and TRBJ1-6, with no clear D. The ends were cut back, 2 bases at V and 0 bases at J, with 8 bases in the middle. Germline CDR1 is SNHLY and CDR2 is FYNNEI. The CDR3 length is 16 residues. The CDR3 is CASSELYSSYNSPLHF. CDR3 sequence (DNA): TGTGCCAGCAGTGAACTTTACAGCTCCTATAATTCACCCCTCCACTTT.

This clone occurred once. The V and J genes are TRBV18 and TRBJ2-7, with D perhaps TRBD2 (5 bases). Germline lookup yields CDR1 KGHSH and CDR2 LQKENI. V shed 0 bases and J shed 5 bases, with 14 bases lying between them. There are 15 residues in the CDR3. In nucleotides, the CDR3 is TGTGCCAGCTCACCACCGCAGAACCCGAGGGACGAGCAGTACTTC. Residues: CASSPPQNPRDEQYF. Full variable domain (rest looked up from reference TRBV18 and TRBJ2-7): NAGVMQNPRHLVRRRGQEARLRCSPMKGHSHVYWYRQLPEEGLKFMVYLQKENIIDESGMPKERFSAEFPKEGPSILRIQQVVRGDSAAYFCASSPPQNPRDEQYFGPGTRLTVT.

This clone was picked up one time. The chain carries TRBV27 and TRBJ2-7; no reliable D call. The ends were cut back, 6 bases at V and 3 bases at J, with 12 bases in the middle. This CDR3 region has 13 residues. The germline gives CDR1 MNHEY, CDR2 SMNVEV (reference sequence). This CDR3 reads CASSPVIDYEQYF. The DNA of the CDR3 is TGTGCCAGCAGCCCAGTTATTGACTACGAGCAGTACTTC.

This clone came up a few times. This rearrangement joins TRBV2 to TRBJ2-6; no firm D call. Germline CDR1 and CDR2: SNHLY and FYNNEI. The CDR3 runs 15 residues. V dropped 3 bases and J dropped 0 bases, with 6 bases sitting between them. In DNA form, the CDR3 reads TGTGCCAGCAGTGACAGAAGCTCTGGGGCCAACGTCCTGACTTTC. Encoded protein: CASSDRSSGANVLTF.

This sequence joins TRBV10-3 and TRBJ2-1, with TRBD2 matching over 11 bases. Germline V CDR1 and CDR2: ENHRY, SYGVKD. Trimming took 0 bases from V and 10 from J; bases not matched to a gene: 11. This CDR3 region has 17 residues. The CDR3 here is CAISESSSGRGRREQFF. CDR3 bases: TGTGCCATCAGTGAGTCGAGTAGCGGGAGGGGGCGGCGGGAGCAGTTCTTC.

The chain is built from TRBV7-6 and TRBJ1-3; the match to TRBD1 covers 7 bases. Germline CDR1 reads SGHVS; CDR2 reads FNYEAQ. Trimming removed 5 bases from V and 0 bases from J; junction bases left unmatched: 7. The CDR3 is made up of 16 amino acids. The CDR3 DNA follows: TGTGCCAGCAGCGACAACAGGGGAACCTCTGGAAACACCATATATTTT. The encoded protein is CASSDNRGTSGNTIYF.

The V call is TRBV12-3 or TRBV12-4, the J call TRBJ1-2; D is unresolved. The CDR3 covers 11 residues. Trimming took 5 bases from V and 9 from J, leaving 10 bases between them. DNA for the CDR3: TGTGCCAGCAGTCTCAACTACCGCTACACCTTC. This encodes CASSLNYRYTF.

The CDR3 spells CASSISQAWNTEAFF. CDR3 DNA: TGTGCCAGTAGTATTTCCCAGGCCTGGAACACTGAAGCTTTCTTT. The J gene is TRBJ1-1, the V gene TRBV19; D is uncertain. CDR3 length equals 15 residues. V lost 3 bases and J lost 1, with 12 bases in between. In germline, CDR1 is LNHDA, CDR2 SQIVND (reference sequence).

The V call is TRBV2, the J call TRBJ2-7; 9 bases agree with TRBD2. Germline V gene lookup returns CDR1 SNHLY and CDR2 FYNNEI. V lost 6 bases and J lost 2; bases outside the gene matches: 17. The CDR3 totals 18 residues. The CDR3 sequence is CASRTSGTDPDDAYEQYF. The CDR3 coding sequence is TGTGCCAGCAGGACTAGCGGTACCGACCCAGACGACGCCTACGAGCAGTACTTC.

This sequence joins TRBV11-2 and TRBJ2-1; TRBD1 agrees at 9 bases. The germline V gene encodes CDR1 SGHAT and CDR2 FQNNGV. The CDR3 contains 15 residues. The trim removed 6 bases at V and 4 bases at J, leaving 7 bases unmatched. CDR3 in DNA: TGTGCCAGCAGGGCCGGGACAGGGATATACAATGAGCAGTTCTTC. This sequence encodes CASRAGTGIYNEQFF.

The chain has TRBV6-2 or TRBV6-3 and TRBJ1-5; possible D gene TRBD1, 6 bases. There are 15 residues in the CDR3. CDR1 is MNHEY, CDR2 SVGEGT, per germline. Trimming pared 5 bases from V and 5 bases from J, leaving 16 bases between. The CDR3 bases are TGTGCCAGCAGTCGCGCCAGGGGCGTCGATCAGCCCCAGCATTTT. Translating it yields CASSRARGVDQPQHF.

The V gene is TRBV5-4, the J gene TRBJ2-1, with TRBD2 identical over 9 bases. CDR3 length equals 15 residues. J was trimmed by 5 bases and V by 0 bases; bases with no gene match: 3. Germline-derived CDR1 and CDR2 are SGHNT and YYREEE (reference sequence). CDR3 nucleotide sequence: TGTGCCAGCAGCTTGGCGGCTAGCGGGAACAATGAGCAGTTCTTC. Its translation: CASSLAASGNNEQFF.

J is TRBJ1-4 and V is TRBV30; maybe TRBD1 (6 bases). Germline CDR1 and CDR2: GTSNPN and SVGIG (reference sequence). V lost 7 bases to trimming and J lost 1 base, with 10 bases between them. This CDR3 has 13 amino acids. The CDR3 protein is CASGRGTNEKLFF. The CDR3 DNA reads TGTGCCTCCGGCAGGGGAACTAATGAAAAACTGTTTTTT. The whole variable domain, filled in from reference TRBV30 and TRBJ1-4, reads SQTIHQWPATLVQPVGSPLSLECTVEGTSNPNLYWYRQAAGRGLQLLFYSVGIGQISSEVPQNLSASRPQDRQFILSSKKLLLSDSGFYLCASGRGTNEKLFFGSGTQLSVL.

The count of this clone is one. The rearrangement joins TRBV3-1 (or the pseudogene TRBV3-2) to TRBJ2-3; 8 positions match TRBD1. Germline V CDR1 and CDR2: LGHDT, YNNKEL (reference sequence). The junction had 5 bases not matched to a gene; V was cut back by 4 bases and J by 5 bases. This CDR3 region has 14 residues. The CDR3 region has the DNA TGTGCCAGCAGCCCAGGGGGCTCTAAAGATACGCAGTATTTT. Encoded protein: CASSPGGSKDTQYF.

The chain is built from TRBV3-1 (or the pseudogene TRBV3-2) and TRBJ2-1; perhaps TRBD2 as D (6 bases). The CDR3 has 17 residues. In germline, CDR1 is LGHDT, CDR2 YNNKEL (reference sequence). V lost 4 bases and J 3 bases, leaving 19 bases between the germline ends. DNA for the CDR3: TGTGCCAGCAGCCCCCAGGGAGGTAGCGCCCACTACAATGAGCAGTTCTTC. Translating gives CASSPQGGSAHYNEQFF.

This clone came up a few times. The rearrangement uses TRBV5-1 and TRBJ1-2; 8 positions match TRBD1. CDR1 and CDR2 from the germline V gene are SGHRS and YFSETQ. With V trimmed by 4 bases and J by 13 bases, 9 bases remained unmatched. The CDR3 covers 12 residues. The CDR3 sequence: CASSLQGEGVTF. Here the CDR3 DNA reads TGCGCCAGCAGCCTACAGGGGGAGGGGGTCACCTTC.

The chain couples TRBV7-9 to TRBJ2-1; 9 bases align to TRBD2. The length of the CDR3 is 15 residues. V was pared by 3 bases and J by 8 bases, with 8 bases of the junction left unmatched. Per germline, CDR1 SEHNR and CDR2 FQNEAQ (reference sequence). The CDR3 bases are TGTGCCAGCAGCTTTAGCGGGAGTGCTGAAGATGAGCAGTTCTTC. Protein: CASSFSGSAEDEQFF.

The V call is TRBV27, the J call TRBJ2-1; tentative D call: TRBD2 (5 bases). The CDR3 is 13 amino acids. V lost 4 bases to trimming and J lost 10 bases, with 14 bases between them. CDR1 and CDR2 from the germline V gene are MNHEY and SMNVEV (reference sequence). The CDR3: CASSSPRSVEQFF. The CDR3 DNA sequence: TGTGCCAGCAGTTCCCCTCGTAGCGTAGAGCAGTTCTTC.

The chain is built from TRBV28 and TRBJ1-1; D remains ambiguous. CDR1 is MDHEN, CDR2 SYDVKM, per germline. This CDR3 is 16 amino acids long. With 7 bases removed from V and 1 base from J, the gap between germline ends came to 19 bases. The CDR3 DNA follows: TGTGCCAGCACCCCTCCGGCAGGCACACCGAACACTGAAGCTTTCTTT. It codes for CASTPPAGTPNTEAFF.

The V call is TRBV3-1 (or the pseudogene TRBV3-2), the J call TRBJ1-1; 8 bases match TRBD1. Germline V gene data show CDR1 as LGHDT and CDR2 as YNNKEL (reference sequence). V gave up 1 base and J gave up 3 bases; unmatched junction bases: 4. CDR3 length: 15 residues. In DNA, the CDR3 is TGTGCCAGCAGCCAAGGGAGGGACAGGCACACTGAAGCTTTCTTT. Its translation is CASSQGRDRHTEAFF.

The CDR3 DNA follows: TGTGCCAGCTCACCTAGGACTAGCGGGACCCCAGATACGCAGTATTTT. Its protein is CASSPRTSGTPDTQYF. The chain employs TRBV18 and TRBJ2-3, with 12 bases lining up with TRBD2. The CDR3 has 16 residues. Germline loops: CDR1 KGHSH, CDR2 LQKENI. The V gene end was trimmed by 3 bases and the J gene end by 4 bases; junction bases not matched to a gene: 5.

As DNA, the CDR3 is TGTGCCAGCAGCTTAGAAACAGGGACAGACGGCTACACCTTC. This codes for CASSLETGTDGYTF. This rearrangement joins TRBV7-2 to TRBJ1-2; 7 nucleotides line up with TRBD1. The germline V gene encodes CDR1 SGHTA and CDR2 FQGNSA. The CDR3 length is 14 residues. V lost 1 base and J lost 8; bases outside the gene matches: 7.

The chain uses TRBV3-1 (or the pseudogene TRBV3-2) and TRBJ2-7, with 10 bases lining up with TRBD2. Germline V gene lookup returns CDR1 LGHDT and CDR2 YNNKEL (reference sequence). CDR3 length: 15 amino acids. V was clipped by 3 bases and J by 3 bases; unmatched bases: 5. The CDR3 sequence is CASSHASGGFYEQYF. CDR3 sequence (DNA): TGTGCCAGCAGCCACGCTAGCGGGGGCTTCTACGAGCAGTACTTC.

The chain employs TRBV5-4 and TRBJ2-7, with D possibly being TRBD1 (6 bases). There are 12 residues in the CDR3. The V and J ends lost 4 bases and 2 bases respectively, with 7 bases between them. Germline values: CDR1 SGHNT, CDR2 YYREEE (reference sequence). The CDR3 region has the DNA TGTGCCAGCAGCCGGGACACCTACGAGCAGTACTTC. It translates to CASSRDTYEQYF.

The genes are TRBV12-3 or TRBV12-4 and TRBJ2-1; a possible D gene is TRBD2 (5 bases). The CDR3 is made up of 11 amino acids. Trimming pared 3 bases from V and 9 bases from J, leaving 6 bases between. Here the CDR3 reads CASSLRVEQFF. DNA of the CDR3: TGTGCCAGCAGTTTGCGGGTTGAGCAGTTCTTC.

This chain links TRBV30 with TRBJ2-7; D may be TRBD2 (5 bases). CDR3 length equals 11 residues. Germline assignment: CDR1 GTSNPN and CDR2 SVGIG (reference sequence). V was cut by 2 bases and J by 8 bases, with 10 bases left in between. Here the CDR3 DNA reads TGTGCCTGGAGTCTACTAGGGAAGCAGTACTTC. Its translation is CAWSLLGKQYF. Based on the CDR3 plus reference TRBV30 and TRBJ2-7, the full variable domain is SQTIHQWPATLVQPVGSPLSLECTVEGTSNPNLYWYRQAAGRGLQLLFYSVGIGQISSEVPQNLSASRPQDRQFILSSKKLLLSDSGFYLCAWSLLGKQYFGPGTRLTVT.

This chain uses TRBV24-1 with TRBJ2-5; the match to TRBD2 covers 7 bases. Trimming cost V 5 bases and J 5 bases; bases outside gene matches: 4. Germline assignment: CDR1 KGHDR and CDR2 SFDVKD. CDR3 size: 13 residues. The CDR3 region is CATSGGGWETQYF. CDR3 bases: TGTGCCACCAGTGGCGGGGGTTGGGAGACCCAGTACTTC.

This clone was recorded only once. The chain joins TRBV2 to TRBJ1-6; D call uncertain. The germline V gene has CDR1 SNHLY and CDR2 FYNNEI. The V and J ends lost 2 bases and 1 base respectively, with 18 bases between them. The CDR3 runs to 19 residues. The CDR3 DNA follows: TGTGCCAGCAGTGAAACGGCCCTTAGAACAGTGTCCTATAATTCACCCCTCCACTTT. The encoded protein is CASSETALRTVSYNSPLHF. The full variable domain, in which reference TRBV2 and TRBJ1-6 provide the parts outside the CDR3, is EPEVTQTPSHQVTQMGQEVILRCVPISNHLYFYWYRQILGQKVEFLVSFYNNEISEKSEIFDDQFSVERPDGSNFTLKIRSTKLEDSAMYFCASSETALRTVSYNSPLHFGNGTRLTVT.

The genes are TRBV19 and TRBJ2-1, with TRBD2 matching 9 bases. Germline loops: CDR1 LNHDA, CDR2 SQIVND (reference sequence). The CDR3 sequence is 15 residues long. V trimming: 2 bases; J trimming: 5 bases; junction bases outside the gene matches: 4. CDR3 bases: TGTGCCAGTAGTATAAGTCTAGCGGGAAACAATGAGCAGTTCTTC. Translated, it gives CASSISLAGNNEQFF.

This chain uses TRBV11-2 with TRBJ2-7, with 8 bases matching TRBD2. V lost 1 base, J lost 2 bases, and 16 bases stayed unmatched. CDR1 and CDR2 (germline): SGHAT, FQNNGV. CDR3 length: 19 residues. The CDR3 nucleotides are TGTGCCAGCAGCTTAGTCGTACCAGGCGCGGGACTAGGAGCCTACGAGCAGTACTTC. Translating gives CASSLVVPGAGLGAYEQYF.